This T cell receptor (beta chain) was captured in a study of control samples from healthy donors and cancer patients. The CDR3 has 13 amino acids. The V end was cut by 3 bases, the J end by 3 bases, with 10 bases between. Germline assignment: CDR1 SGHRS and CDR2 YFSETQ. The assay was immunoSEQ multiplex PCR, and TCRdb's table has in-frame clones only and misses some. The repertoire holds over 200,000 clones, with around 80% as singletons. Sequences were obtained from PBMCs. The origin of this receptor is a woman aged 60 to 75 with lung cancer. V and J are TRBV5-1 and TRBJ2-7, with a tentative D call TRBD1 (6 bases). The CDR3 DNA reads as TGCGCCAGCAGCTCTGGACAGATCTACGAGCAGTACTTC. The encoded protein is CASSSGQIYEQYF.